Below are 31 T cell receptor beta chains sequenced from a single sample in a study of OX40 agonist ivuxolimab in advanced cancers. Assay: immunoSEQ multiplex PCR; the TCRdb copy retains only in-frame clones and omits some. The sample holds about 36,000 clones, 65% to 80% seen once. Sequenced here: CD4+ or CD8+ T cells sorted from blood, sampled in a trial of the OX40 agonist ivuxolimab. The receptors derive from an adult with an advanced solid tumor such as melanoma, head and neck, liver or kidney cancer.

This chain connects TRBV6-5 to TRBJ1-3; D is undetermined. The CDR3 is made up of 13 amino acids. V was clipped by 7 bases and J by 2 bases, with 9 bases between them. The germline gives CDR1 MNHEY, CDR2 SVGAGI. CDR3 sequence (DNA): TGTGCCAGCACCCCTCAGGCTGGAAACACCATATATTTT. Translated: CASTPQAGNTIYF.

The V and J genes are TRBV6-6 and TRBJ1-5; 9 bases agree with TRBD1. CDR1 and CDR2 (germline): MNHNY, SVGAGI (reference sequence). J gave up 6 bases and V 0 bases, and 6 bases lay outside the gene matches. CDR3 length equals 16 residues. CDR3 sequence: CASSYSWTGESQPQHF. The CDR3 DNA is TGTGCCAGCAGTTACTCGTGGACAGGGGAAAGTCAGCCCCAGCATTTT.

The chain joins TRBV7-8 to TRBJ2-3; either TRBD1 or TRBD2 may fit D (5 bases each). Germline V CDR1 and CDR2: SGHVS, FQNEAQ. This CDR3 contains 17 residues. Trimming shortened V by 3 bases and J by 2 bases, and 18 bases separated the two germline ends. The CDR3 region has the DNA TGTGCCAGCAGCTTTTTAGTCCCGGGACCTCTCACAGATACGCAGTATTTT. Translation: CASSFLVPGPLTDTQYF.

The rearrangement uses TRBV23-1 and TRBJ2-7; 9 bases map to TRBD1. TRBV23-1 is an ORF, with its function uncertain. The CDR3 is made up of 14 amino acids. The trim removed 2 bases at V and 6 bases at J, leaving 5 bases unmatched. The CDR3 nucleotides read TGCGCCAGCAGTCAAAAACAGGGGGCTCTCGAGCAGTACTTC. Amino acids: CASSQKQGALEQYF.

The chain has TRBV7-9 and TRBJ2-2; TRBD1 matches 7 bases. Germline V gene data show CDR1 as SEHNR and CDR2 as FQNEAQ (reference sequence). V gave up 5 bases and J gave up 0 bases; unmatched junction bases: 12. The CDR3 runs to 18 residues. CDR3 DNA sequence: TGTGCCAGCAGCCAGGACAGGAACTCGTTCGCGAACACCGGGGAGCTGTTTTTT. Encoded protein: CASSQDRNSFANTGELFF.

This sequence joins TRBV27 and TRBJ1-2; 9 bases agree with TRBD1. The CDR3 spans 17 residues. Germline CDR1 MNHEY, CDR2 SMNVEV (reference sequence). Trimming cost V 2 bases and J 4 bases; bases outside gene matches: 11. The CDR3 DNA is TGTGCCAGCAGTTTAGAGGGACAGGGCCCAATCGGCTATGGCTACACCTTC. Translating gives CASSLEGQGPIGYGYTF.

CDR3 in amino acids: CAEQGRITGELFF. The CDR3 DNA reads as TGTGCTGAGCAGGGCCGCATCACCGGGGAGCTGTTTTTT. The gene calls are TRBV30 and TRBJ2-2; weak D call: TRBD1 (5 bases). Germline loops: CDR1 GTSNPN, CDR2 SVGIG (reference sequence). This CDR3 is built from 13 residues.

The chain couples TRBV6-5 to TRBJ2-1; D is possibly TRBD2 (5 bases). V was cut by 0 bases and J by 5 bases, with 11 bases left in between. Germline CDR1 and CDR2: MNHEY and SVGAGI. The CDR3 runs to 15 residues. The CDR3 DNA reads TGTGCCAGCAGTTACTCGAGGGTGGCCGACAATGAGCAGTTCTTC. Its translation is CASSYSRVADNEQFF.

The gene calls are TRBV6-1 and TRBJ2-7; D may be TRBD1 or TRBD2 (5 bases each). The CDR3 has 14 residues. V lost 5 bases and J 5 bases, leaving 16 bases between the germline ends. The germline V gene encodes CDR1 MNHNS and CDR2 SASEGT. This CDR3 is CASSPYWGFDEQYF. The CDR3 nucleotides read TGTGCCAGCAGTCCCTACTGGGGGTTCGACGAGCAGTACTTC.

The chain employs TRBV11-2 and TRBJ2-1; the D call may be TRBD1 or TRBD2 (6 bases each). Trimming removed 4 bases at V and 6 bases at J, with 19 bases between. The CDR3 covers 16 residues. Germline lookup yields CDR1 SGHAT and CDR2 FQNNGV. The CDR3 DNA reads TGTGCCAGCAGCTCCCCCTGGGGGGCGATAAGCAATGAGCAGTTCTTC. Translated, it gives CASSSPWGAISNEQFF.

This rearrangement joins TRBV6-1 to TRBJ1-2; perhaps TRBD1 as D (5 bases). Trimming took 6 bases from V and 7 from J, leaving 21 bases between them. The CDR3 has 15 amino acids. Germline lookup yields CDR1 MNHNS and CDR2 SASEGT. The CDR3 coding sequence is TGTGCCAGCAGCGTCCTCTTCAAAGGGGCGCTTGGCTACACCTTC. Amino acid sequence: CASSVLFKGALGYTF.

The J gene is TRBJ2-3, the V gene TRBV10-3; possible D gene TRBD2, 7 bases. V was clipped by 10 bases and J by 1 base, with 15 bases between them. The CDR3 spans 14 residues. Per germline, CDR1 ENHRY and CDR2 SYGVKD. The DNA for the CDR3 is TGTGCCACAGGGGTGGCGGGGGGCACAGATACGCAGTATTTT. Translated: CATGVAGGTDTQYF.

This clone appeared once. This chain connects TRBV27 to TRBJ2-6; no definite D call. V lost 1 base and J lost 3, with 4 bases in between. Germline V gene sequence: CDR1 MNHEY, CDR2 SMNVEV (reference sequence). The CDR3 covers 14 residues. In DNA form, the CDR3 reads TGTGCCAGCAGTTTATATCATGGGGCCAACGTCCTGACTTTC. This translates into CASSLYHGANVLTF.

The chain employs TRBV6-4 and TRBJ1-2; no firm D call. V lost 0 bases, J lost 5 bases, and 10 bases lay in between. This CDR3 contains 14 residues. CDR1 is MRHNA and CDR2 is SNTAGT in the germline V gene. The CDR3 nucleotides read TGTGCCAGCAGTGACTCCGAAGGGATGTATGGCTACACCTTC. As protein: CASSDSEGMYGYTF.

The CDR3 protein is CASSQEPGLRLAKNIQYF. The CDR3 nucleotides read TGCGCCAGCAGCCAAGAGCCAGGGTTGAGGTTAGCCAAAAACATTCAGTACTTC. The chain combines TRBV4-1 with TRBJ2-4; D might be TRBD1 (5 bases). Germline-derived CDR1 and CDR2 are MGHRA and YSYEKL. V lost 0 bases, J lost 0 bases, and 15 bases lay in between. The CDR3 length is 18 residues.

This rearrangement joins TRBV30 to TRBJ1-3; TRBD1 agrees at 8 bases. Germline V CDR1 and CDR2: GTSNPN, SVGIG (reference sequence). V dropped 0 bases and J dropped 0; count of bases not matched to a gene: 1. The length of the CDR3 is 15 residues. The CDR3 here is CAWSVGQDSGNTIYF. CDR3 DNA: TGTGCCTGGAGTGTGGGACAGGACTCTGGAAACACCATATATTTT. The full variable domain, its missing parts supplied by reference TRBV30 and TRBJ1-3, is SQTIHQWPATLVQPVGSPLSLECTVEGTSNPNLYWYRQAAGRGLQLLFYSVGIGQISSEVPQNLSASRPQDRQFILSSKKLLLSDSGFYLCAWSVGQDSGNTIYFGEGSWLTVV.

CDR3 sequence (DNA): TGTGCCAGCAGTAGCGGGGGGGACTACAATGAGCAGTTCTTC. It specifies CASSSGGDYNEQFF. The chain is built from TRBV28 and TRBJ2-1; 10 bases fit TRBD2. The germline gives CDR1 MDHEN, CDR2 SYDVKM. V lost 5 bases and J lost 3; bases outside the gene matches: 1. The length of the CDR3 is 14 residues.

V usage is TRBV15 and J usage is TRBJ2-6, with D hard to call. Germline CDR1 and CDR2: LNHNV and YYDKDF (reference sequence). This CDR3 contains 16 residues. With 1 base removed from V and 0 bases from J, the gap between germline ends came to 7 bases. CDR3 in amino acids: CATSRGGISGANVLTF. CDR3 nucleotides: TGTGCCACCAGCAGAGGTGGTATCTCTGGGGCCAACGTCCTGACTTTC.

The chain is built from TRBV28 and TRBJ1-3; D gene ambiguous. Deletions cut 5 bases from V and 2 bases from J, with 16 bases between. The germline V gene encodes CDR1 MDHEN and CDR2 SYDVKM. The CDR3 contains 16 residues. The CDR3 DNA follows: TGTGCCAGCAGTGCCATCCTAGGGAATCCTGGAAACACCATATATTTT. It encodes CASSAILGNPGNTIYF.

V usage is TRBV18 and J usage is TRBJ2-1, with TRBD2 identical over 8 bases. CDR3 length equals 17 residues. The germline V gene encodes CDR1 KGHSH and CDR2 LQKENI. The V gene end was trimmed by 3 bases and the J gene end by 5 bases; junction bases not matched to a gene: 12. CDR3 region: CASSPLGRGGPDNEQFF. The DNA of the CDR3 is TGTGCCAGCTCACCCCTAGGGCGCGGGGGGCCAGACAATGAGCAGTTCTTC. Full variable domain (remainder filled in from reference TRBV18 and TRBJ2-1): NAGVMQNPRHLVRRRGQEARLRCSPMKGHSHVYWYRQLPEEGLKFMVYLQKENIIDESGMPKERFSAEFPKEGPSILRIQQVVRGDSAAYFCASSPLGRGGPDNEQFFGPGTRLTVL.

V is TRBV5-1 and J is TRBJ2-7; D unresolved. Germline V gene lookup returns CDR1 SGHRS and CDR2 YFSETQ. This CDR3 spans 13 amino acids. V lost 0 bases to trimming and J lost 5 bases, with 9 bases between them. The CDR3 spells CASSLGRDHEQYF. DNA of the CDR3: TGCGCCAGCAGCTTGGGTAGGGATCACGAGCAGTACTTC.

This clone was seen a few times. The CDR3 DNA sequence: TGCGCCAGCAGCTTGTTCTTGCAAGAGACCCAGTACTTC. Residues: CASSLFLQETQYF. The chain carries TRBV5-1 and TRBJ2-5, with no clear D. The length of the CDR3 is 13 residues. Germline V gives CDR1 SGHRS, CDR2 YFSETQ. Trimming left V 1 base short and J 2 bases short, with 6 bases between.

This clone was seen just once. The chain recombines TRBV18 with TRBJ2-5; weak D call: TRBD2 (5 bases). Trimming shortened V by 3 bases and J by 2 bases, and 16 bases separated the two germline ends. The CDR3 covers 16 residues. CDR1 and CDR2 (germline): KGHSH, LQKENI. The CDR3, as DNA: TGTGCCAGCTCACCCACACGGGAACCGAAGCAAGAGACCCAGTACTTC. Translated, it gives CASSPTREPKQETQYF.

Note on this clone: Other DNA sequences in this specimen translate into the identical CDR3. This chain links TRBV6-1 with TRBJ1-5; D is ambiguous. There are 12 residues in the CDR3. Germline CDR1 and CDR2: MNHNS and SASEGT. V was pared by 6 bases and J by 4 bases, with 7 bases between. The CDR3 DNA follows: TGTGCCAGCAGGTCTGGTAATCAGCCCCAGCATTTT. Amino acid sequence: CASRSGNQPQHF.

The rearrangement uses TRBV30 and TRBJ2-5, with 11 positions matching TRBD2. After removal of 0 bases from V and 5 bases from J, the junction contained 8 bases not matched to a gene. The germline gives CDR1 GTSNPN, CDR2 SVGIG (reference sequence). The CDR3 is 16 residues long. CDR3 DNA: TGTGCCTGGAGTGTACTAGCGGGGGACCTGAGGGAGACCCAGTACTTC. It codes for CAWSVLAGDLRETQYF.

This clone showed up just once. The rearrangement links TRBV10-1 to TRBJ2-2; perhaps TRBD1 as D (6 bases). V gave up 7 bases and J gave up 6 bases, with 12 bases separating them. CDR3 length equals 13 residues. The germline V gene encodes CDR1 WNHNN and CDR2 SYGVQD (reference sequence). CDR3 DNA sequence: TGCGCCAGCATGCGACAGGCCTCCGGGGAGCTGTTTTTT. This sequence encodes CASMRQASGELFF.

This chain connects TRBV7-9 to TRBJ2-7; weak D call: TRBD1 (6 bases). Germline loops: CDR1 SEHNR, CDR2 FQNEAQ (reference sequence). The CDR3 consists of 12 residues. V shed 5 bases and J shed 2 bases, with 7 bases lying between them. This chain's CDR3 is CASSTGTYEQYF. In nucleotides, the CDR3 is TGTGCCAGCAGCACAGGGACCTACGAGCAGTACTTC.

The chain is built from TRBV5-1 and TRBJ2-5; 7 bases agree with TRBD1. CDR3 length equals 15 residues. With V trimmed by 4 bases and J by 3 bases, 9 bases remained unmatched. Germline V gives CDR1 SGHRS, CDR2 YFSETQ. CDR3 region: CASSPGGSIKETQYF. CDR3 coding DNA: TGCGCCAGCAGCCCAGGGGGTAGCATTAAAGAGACCCAGTACTTC.

The genes are TRBV4-1 and TRBJ2-2; D not certain. Germline CDR1 reads MGHRA; CDR2 reads YSYEKL. This CDR3 contains 16 residues. With 0 bases removed from V and 1 base from J, the gap between germline ends came to 9 bases. CDR3 nucleotides: TGCGCCAGCAGCCAAGATCTGGGTGTGAACACCGGGGAGCTGTTTTTT. Residues: CASSQDLGVNTGELFF.

The chain employs TRBV7-9 and TRBJ2-5, with 7 bases aligning to TRBD2. J lost 7 bases, V lost 5 bases, and 10 bases had no gene match. This CDR3 has 14 residues. Looked up from germline, CDR1 is SEHNR and CDR2 is FQNEAQ (reference sequence). The CDR3 bases are TGTGCCAGCAGCCCACAAACTAGCGACGGGACCCAGTACTTC. This codes for CASSPQTSDGTQYF.

This clone was seen a single time. This chain connects TRBV7-9 to TRBJ1-6, with no clear D. CDR1 is SEHNR, CDR2 FQNEAQ, per germline (reference sequence). The CDR3 runs 15 residues. V lost 0 bases and J 7 bases, leaving 10 bases between the germline ends. This CDR3 is CASSLASGENSPLHF. CDR3 nucleotide sequence: TGTGCCAGCAGCTTAGCGTCCGGGGAGAATTCACCCCTCCACTTT.